The 20 T cell receptor beta chains below come from one sample, sequenced in a study of blood T cell repertoires in COVID-19. Data came from immunoSEQ multiplex PCR; TCRdb stores just in-frame clones and leaves some out. This table has about 180,000 clones, approximately 80% appearing once. Sequencing was performed on peripheral blood. The receptor set was obtained from a human donor in a cohort sampled during active COVID-19.

The V gene is TRBV11-2, the J gene TRBJ2-5, with 10 nucleotides matching TRBD2. CDR3 size: 16 residues. Germline-derived CDR1 and CDR2 are SGHAT and FQNNGV. J gave up 5 bases and V 1 base, and 7 bases lay outside the gene matches. CDR3 in amino acids: CASSLAELAGLETQYF. The CDR3 coding sequence is TGTGCCAGCAGCTTAGCGGAACTAGCGGGGCTGGAGACCCAGTACTTC. Full variable domain (remainder filled in from reference TRBV11-2 and TRBJ2-5): EAGVAQSPRYKIIEKRQSVAFWCNPISGHATLYWYQQILGQGPKLLIQFQNNGVVDDSQLPKDRFSAERLKGVDSTLKIQPAKLEDSAVYLCASSLAELAGLETQYFGPGTRLLVL.

The genes are TRBV15 and TRBJ1-5; D is unresolved. V lost 3 bases and J 3 bases, leaving 9 bases between the germline ends. The V gene's germline CDR1 is LNHNV and CDR2 YYDKDF (reference sequence). This CDR3 contains 14 residues. The CDR3 nucleotides read TGTGCCACCAGCAGGAGGGATAACAATCAGCCCCAGCATTTT. Translating it yields CATSRRDNNQPQHF. Using reference TRBV15 and TRBJ1-5 for the parts outside the CDR3, the full variable domain is DAMVIQNPRYQVTQFGKPVTLSCSQTLNHNVMYWYQQKSSQAPKLLFHYYDKDFNNEADTPDNFQSRRPNTSFCFLDIRSPGLGDTAMYLCATSRRDNNQPQHFGDGTRLSIL.

This chain uses TRBV7-3 with TRBJ2-3; 7 nucleotides agree with TRBD2. The CDR3 is made up of 15 amino acids. Germline V gene data show CDR1 as SGHTA and CDR2 as FQGTGA. The trim removed 2 bases at V and 2 bases at J, leaving 4 bases unmatched. The CDR3 DNA is TGTGCCAGCAGCTTAGGCGGGGGATTCACAGATACGCAGTATTTT. Its protein product is CASSLGGGFTDTQYF.

The gene calls are TRBV7-2 and TRBJ2-7, with D perhaps TRBD1 (5 bases). The CDR3 extends over 13 amino acids. Between the trimmed V and J ends, which lost 1 base and 6 bases, there was a span of 10 bases. The germline V gene encodes CDR1 SGHTA and CDR2 FQGNSA. This chain's CDR3 is CASSLEGAGEQYF. The CDR3 region has the DNA TGTGCCAGCAGCTTAGAAGGGGCCGGCGAGCAGTACTTC.

The chain couples TRBV4-1 to TRBJ1-1, with 7 bases aligning to TRBD1. Per germline, CDR1 MGHRA and CDR2 YSYEKL. The CDR3 runs to 18 residues. J was trimmed by 1 base and V by 4 bases; bases with no gene match: 15. The CDR3 DNA sequence: TGCGCCAGCAGCCCCGCCGGGACAGACGAATACGGGAACACTGAAGCTTTCTTT. Amino acid sequence: CASSPAGTDEYGNTEAFF.

CDR3 sequence reads: CASSLDTNTEAFF. Written as DNA, the CDR3 is TGTGCCAGCAGCCTGGACACGAACACTGAAGCTTTCTTT. V and J are TRBV5-4 and TRBJ1-1, with a weak D call TRBD1 (5 bases). The CDR3 length is 13 residues. With 4 bases removed from V and 1 base from J, the gap between germline ends came to 8 bases. Germline-derived CDR1 and CDR2 are SGHNT and YYREEE (reference sequence).

The rearrangement joins TRBV27 to TRBJ2-1, with 7 positions matching TRBD1. The CDR3 loop spans 15 amino acids. Germline V gene sequence: CDR1 MNHEY, CDR2 SMNVEV (reference sequence). After removal of 0 bases from V and 6 bases from J, the junction contained 5 bases not matched to a gene. CDR3 bases: TGTGCCAGCAGTTTATCGGCCACAGGGGTCAATGAGCAGTTCTTC. It encodes CASSLSATGVNEQFF.

The chain employs TRBV12-5 and TRBJ1-1, with TRBD1 matching over 11 bases. The CDR3 covers 19 residues. Germline V gene lookup returns CDR1 LGHNT and CDR2 FRNRAP. Losses at the gene ends were 9 bases for V and 5 bases for J; bases not matched to a gene: 23. The CDR3 DNA sequence: TGTGCTAGCTGCTCATCCGGGACAGGGGGTCTCCGCGTCCTTACTGAAGCTTTCTTT. Translation gives CASCSSGTGGLRVLTEAFF.

The rearrangement uses TRBV4-1 and TRBJ1-4, with a weak D call TRBD1 (6 bases). Germline V gene sequence: CDR1 MGHRA, CDR2 YSYEKL. The V and J ends lost 1 base and 8 bases respectively, with 17 bases between them. The CDR3 totals 16 residues. The CDR3 is CASSQGGRGWNEKLFF. In DNA, the CDR3 is TGCGCCAGCAGCCAAGGGGGGCGCGGGTGGAACGAAAAACTGTTTTTT.

CDR3 loop: CASSHPGQIYEQYF. DNA of the CDR3: TGCGCCAGCAGTCACCCGGGACAGATCTACGAGCAGTACTTC. V gene TRBV5-1 combines with J gene TRBJ2-7; 7 bases align to TRBD1. V shed 5 bases and J 3 bases; nucleotides not matched to a gene: 8. Germline assignment: CDR1 SGHRS and CDR2 YFSETQ. The length of the CDR3 is 14 residues.

The gene calls are TRBV19 and TRBJ2-7, with TRBD1 identical over 10 bases. Germline CDR1 and CDR2: LNHDA and SQIVND (reference sequence). The V segment lost 3 bases and the J segment 5 bases; nucleotides outside the gene matches: 13. There are 17 residues in the CDR3. CDR3 DNA: TGTGCCAGTAGTATTTGGGACAACGGACAGGGGGTCGACGAGCAGTACTTC. Encoded protein: CASSIWDNGQGVDEQYF.

This rearrangement joins TRBV9 to TRBJ2-5; TRBD2 is a possible D gene (5 bases). This CDR3 region has 14 residues. V was clipped by 10 bases and J by 1 base, with 17 bases between them. Germline CDR1 SGDLS, CDR2 YYNGEE. The CDR3 reads CAPARASPQETQYF. The CDR3 DNA is TGTGCCCCGGCGAGGGCTAGCCCCCAAGAGACCCAGTACTTC.

The chain has TRBV6-5 and TRBJ2-7; TRBD1 matches 11 bases. Germline assignment: CDR1 MNHEY and CDR2 SVGAGI. This CDR3 comprises 13 residues. V was clipped by 5 bases and J by 5 bases; unmatched bases: 2. CDR3 region: CASSRDRGDEQYF. As DNA, the CDR3 is TGTGCCAGCAGTCGGGACAGGGGGGACGAGCAGTACTTC.

The V gene is TRBV7-8, the J gene TRBJ2-3, with 10 bases lining up with TRBD2. The CDR3 is 18 amino acids. V shed 1 base, J shed 1 base, and the junction held 8 bases outside the gene matches. Per germline, CDR1 SGHVS and CDR2 FQNEAQ. The DNA for the CDR3 is TGTGCCAGCAGCTTAGTGAGCGGGGGGGCCAGGGGCACAGATACGCAGTATTTT. It yields the protein CASSLVSGGARGTDTQYF.

The chain uses TRBV2 and TRBJ1-2, with D maybe TRBD1 (5 bases). Germline V gene sequence: CDR1 SNHLY, CDR2 FYNNEI. The CDR3 has 15 amino acids. V lost 6 bases and J 0 bases, leaving 14 bases between the germline ends. The DNA for the CDR3 is TGTGCCAGCAGGGACCGACAGCGGGCTAACTATGGCTACACCTTC. Translating it yields CASRDRQRANYGYTF.

This chain uses TRBV3-1 (or the pseudogene TRBV3-2) with TRBJ1-4, with D unclear. Germline V lookup: CDR1 LGHDT, CDR2 YNNKEL (reference sequence). V shed 3 bases and J shed 6 bases, with 8 bases lying between them. The CDR3 totals 13 residues. CDR3 in DNA: TGTGCCAGCAGCCACCCCGAGGATGAAAAACTGTTTTTT. Protein product: CASSHPEDEKLFF.

This chain links TRBV7-8 with TRBJ2-7, with D perhaps matching TRBD2 (6 bases). Looked up from germline, CDR1 is SGHVS and CDR2 is FQNEAQ. Trimming removed 5 bases at V and 4 bases at J, with 12 bases between. The CDR3 is made up of 13 amino acids. In DNA, the CDR3 is TGTGCCAGCAGCCCCGGAGGGACGTACGAGCAGTACTTC. Translation: CASSPGGTYEQYF.

This rearrangement joins TRBV11-2 to TRBJ2-7; D is unclear. Germline V gene data show CDR1 as SGHAT and CDR2 as FQNNGV. Trimming removed 0 bases from V and 5 bases from J, with 14 bases in between. This CDR3 is built from 15 residues. Written as DNA, the CDR3 is TGTGCCAGCAGCTTAGATCCCCGCACGACACACGAGCAGTACTTC. As protein: CASSLDPRTTHEQYF.

V is TRBV6-5 and J is TRBJ1-5; the match to TRBD1 covers 7 bases. V shed 6 bases, J shed 2 bases, and the junction held 4 bases outside the gene matches. Germline assignment: CDR1 MNHEY and CDR2 SVGAGI. The length of the CDR3 is 14 residues. The CDR3 protein is CASSFDRGNQPQHF. DNA for the CDR3: TGTGCCAGCAGCTTCGACAGGGGCAATCAGCCCCAGCATTTT.

This clone was seen a few times. The chain combines TRBV7-3 with TRBJ1-2; maybe TRBD1 (5 bases). The CDR3 loop spans 13 amino acids. Trimming pared 5 bases from V and 7 bases from J, leaving 14 bases between. Germline CDR1 reads SGHTA; CDR2 reads FQGTGA. CDR3 bases: TGTGCCAGCAGCCAAAGCCAGGGTGTTGGCTACACCTTC. Its protein is CASSQSQGVGYTF. The whole variable domain, remainder taken from reference TRBV7-3 and TRBJ1-2, is GAGVSQTPSNKVTEKGKYVELRCDPISGHTALYWYRQSLGQGPEFLIYFQGTGAADDSGLPNDRFFAVRPEGSVSTLKIQRTERGDSAVYLCASSQSQGVGYTFGSGTRLTVV.